These T cell receptor beta chains were read from a single sample in a study of blood T cell repertoires in COVID-19. Clones were read by immunoSEQ multiplex PCR, and TCRdb kept only the in-frame ones, dropping some. Here the sample spans 88,000 or so clones, roughly 91% being singletons. Sequences were obtained from PBMCs or T cells enriched from blood (not recorded which). These receptors were taken from a woman aged 45-65 years with acute COVID-19. Each CDR3 is given with its conserved first and last residue. Fields, in order: V gene, J gene, D gene, CDR3 length, clone size, CDR3 protein, CDR3 DNA. D genes are given only for firm matches. The size entry is marked missing in some rows and otherwise reads once, few, many or a size class.

V: TRBV7-9; J: TRBJ1-3; D: NA; length: 17; size: NA; CDR3: CASSLAGGGSTGNTIYF; DNA: TGTGCCAGCAGCTTAGCTGGTGGGGGGTCCACTGGAAACACCATATATTTT
V: TRBV9; J: TRBJ2-2; D: NA; length: 14; size: NA; CDR3: CASSVAPGPGELFF; DNA: TGTGCCAGCAGCGTAGCCCCAGGGCCCGGGGAGCTGTTTTTT
V: TRBV7-9; J: TRBJ1-1; D: TRBD1; length: 15; size: NA; CDR3: CASSPMGQQNTEAFF; DNA: TGTGCCAGCAGCCCGATGGGACAGCAGAACACTGAAGCTTTCTTT
V: TRBV7-6; J: TRBJ1-2; D: TRBD1; length: 15; size: NA; CDR3: CASSLGTGASYGYTF; DNA: TGTGCCAGCAGCCTAGGGACAGGGGCGTCCTATGGCTACACCTTC
V: TRBV5-1; J: TRBJ2-1; D: NA; length: 13; size: NA; CDR3: CASSLYRRDEQFF; DNA: TGCGCCAGCAGCTTGTATCGCAGGGATGAGCAGTTCTTC
V: TRBV2; J: TRBJ2-3; D: NA; length: 11; size: NA; CDR3: CASSEPGTSYF; DNA: TGTGCCAGCAGTGAACCTGGGACATCGTATTTT
V: TRBV20-1; J: TRBJ1-2; D: TRBD1; length: 11; size: NA; CDR3: CSATGGIGYTF; DNA: TGCAGTGCTACAGGGGGCATTGGCTACACCTTC
V: TRBV7-8; J: TRBJ2-1; D: NA; length: 15; size: NA; CDR3: CASSFGGRPDREQFF; DNA: TGTGCCAGCAGCTTTGGAGGACGCCCAGATCGGGAGCAGTTCTTC
V: TRBV11-3; J: TRBJ1-1; D: NA; length: 14; size: NA; CDR3: CASSQVQGSTEAFF; DNA: TGTGCCAGCAGCCAAGTACAGGGTTCCACTGAAGCTTTCTTT
V: TRBV3-1/TRBV3-2; J: TRBJ2-1; D: TRBD2; length: 20; size: NA; CDR3: CASSQVSSGRAGRVVNEQFF; DNA: TGTGCCAGCAGCCAAGTCTCTAGCGGGAGGGCCGGCAGAGTAGTCAATGAGCAGTTCTTC
V: TRBV5-1; J: TRBJ2-7; D: TRBD1; length: 16; size: NA; CDR3: CASSLEAGDRTYEQYF; DNA: TGCGCCAGCAGCTTGGAGGCTGGGGACAGGACTTACGAGCAGTACTTC
V: TRBV6-5; J: TRBJ1-1; D: TRBD1; length: 15; size: medium-sized; CDR3: CASSSTGGAGTEAFF; DNA: TGTGCCAGCAGTTCTACAGGGGGCGCAGGCACTGAAGCTTTCTTT
V: TRBV7-9; J: TRBJ1-1; D: NA; length: 12; size: NA; CDR3: CASRPTETEAFF; DNA: TGTGCCAGCAGGCCCACAGAGACTGAAGCTTTCTTT
V: TRBV5-1; J: TRBJ1-1; D: TRBD1; length: 16; size: NA; CDR3: CASSSTTTGTNTEAFF; DNA: TGCGCCAGCAGCTCGACAACGACAGGGACCAACACTGAAGCTTTCTTT
V: TRBV6-5; J: TRBJ1-2; D: TRBD1; length: 12; size: NA; CDR3: CASKDRAEGYTF; DNA: TGTGCCAGTAAGGACAGGGCGGAAGGCTACACCTTC
V: TRBV6-2/TRBV6-3; J: TRBJ2-7; D: TRBD2; length: 15; size: NA; CDR3: CASSWTSGATYEQYF; DNA: TGTGCCAGCAGTTGGACTAGCGGGGCCACCTACGAGCAGTACTTC
V: TRBV5-1; J: TRBJ2-5; D: TRBD1; length: 15; size: NA; CDR3: CASSWRQGQAETQYF; DNA: TGCGCCAGCAGCTGGCGACAGGGTCAAGCAGAGACCCAGTACTTC
V: TRBV20-1; J: TRBJ1-1; D: NA; length: 11; size: NA; CDR3: CSAGGAEEAFF; DNA: TGCAGTGCGGGAGGGGCCGAAGAGGCTTTCTTT
V: TRBV7-9; J: TRBJ1-2; D: NA; length: 14; size: NA; CDR3: CASSLVGGNYGYTF; DNA: TGTGCCAGCAGCTTAGTTGGGGGGAACTATGGCTACACCTTC
V: TRBV19; J: TRBJ1-5; D: NA; length: 14; size: NA; CDR3: CASRMGASDQPQHF; DNA: TGTGCCAGTAGGATGGGGGCGTCGGACCAGCCCCAGCATTTT
V: TRBV6-5; J: TRBJ1-2; D: NA; length: 13; size: NA; CDR3: CASSYSENYGYTF; DNA: TGTGCCAGCAGTTACAGCGAAAACTATGGCTACACCTTC
V: TRBV19; J: TRBJ1-1; D: TRBD1; length: 16; size: NA; CDR3: CASSFIGQGQNTEAFF; DNA: TGTGCCAGTAGCTTTATAGGACAGGGCCAGAACACTGAAGCTTTCTTT
V: TRBV9; J: TRBJ1-2; D: NA; length: 14; size: NA; CDR3: CASSPSRANYGYTF; DNA: TGTGCCAGCAGCCCCTCGAGGGCAAACTATGGCTACACCTTC
V: TRBV6-5; J: TRBJ1-4; D: TRBD1; length: 13; size: NA; CDR3: CATRDRGREKLFF; DNA: TGTGCCACCAGGGACAGGGGGCGGGAAAAACTGTTTTTT
V: TRBV24-1; J: TRBJ2-1; D: TRBD2; length: 17; size: NA; CDR3: CATSDNSGRAKYNEQFF; DNA: TGTGCCACCAGTGACAATAGCGGGAGGGCCAAATACAATGAGCAGTTCTTC
V: TRBV10-3; J: TRBJ2-7; D: NA; length: 15; size: NA; CDR3: CAISPGGNSHYEQYF; DNA: TGTGCCATCTCACCCGGCGGTAACTCCCACTACGAGCAGTACTTC
V: TRBV11-2; J: TRBJ1-2; D: NA; length: 12; size: NA; CDR3: CASSPHPYGYTF; DNA: TGTGCCAGCAGCCCACATCCCTATGGCTACACCTTC
V: TRBV6-2/TRBV6-3; J: TRBJ2-7; D: TRBD1; length: 14; size: NA; CDR3: CASSYEGGNYEQYF; DNA: TGTGCCAGCAGTTACGAAGGGGGCAATTACGAGCAGTACTTC
V: TRBV24-1; J: TRBJ2-3; D: NA; length: 16; size: NA; CDR3: CATSLGLSASTDTQYF; DNA: TGTGCCACCAGCCTAGGACTTTCCGCTAGCACAGATACGCAGTATTTT
V: TRBV10-1; J: TRBJ2-7; D: NA; length: 14; size: few; CDR3: CASSEFGEPYEQYF; DNA: TGCGCCAGCAGTGAGTTCGGGGAACCCTACGAGCAGTACTTC
V: TRBV2; J: TRBJ2-7; D: TRBD2; length: 15; size: NA; CDR3: CASRGTSGRSYEQYF; DNA: TGTGCCAGCAGGGGGACTAGCGGGAGGTCCTACGAGCAGTACTTC
V: TRBV27; J: TRBJ1-5; D: NA; length: 15; size: NA; CDR3: CASSSRGGLPQPQHF; DNA: TGTGCCAGCAGTTCGCGGGGGGGCTTGCCTCAGCCCCAGCATTTT
V: TRBV6-5; J: TRBJ1-3; D: TRBD1; length: 15; size: NA; CDR3: CASSRQGQSGNTIYF; DNA: TGTGCCAGCAGTAGACAGGGGCAATCTGGAAACACCATATATTTT